This T cell receptor beta chain was found in a study of cytomegalovirus exposure and HLA in healthy donors. V was trimmed by 0 bases and J by 2 bases, leaving 13 bases between them. The CDR3 length is 16 residues. CDR1 is LNHDA, CDR2 SQIVND, per germline (reference sequence). Researchers ran the PCR with 60 Vbeta and 13 Jbeta primers. Assay used: immunoSEQ multiplex PCR; TCRdb lists only in-frame clones, some missing. This sample has around 140,000 clones, with roughly three quarters found just once. Sequencing was done on a sample of PBMCs. The chain combines TRBV19 with TRBJ1-1, with D uncertain. This TCR was sampled from a young woman in good health and CMV-seronegative. CDR3 loop: CASSIDLRRVNTEAFF. CDR3 nucleotides: TGTGCCAGTAGTATAGATCTAAGGAGGGTTAACACTGAAGCTTTCTTT.